This T cell receptor beta chain came from a study of shared clonotypes between healthy human individuals. General observations from the study: Some clonotypes were shared by all four sorted-subset donors, while others were not shared. The non-shared ones had lower generation probabilities than the shared ones.

Looked up from germline, CDR1 is MDHEN and CDR2 is SYDVKM. V shed 1 base and J 5 bases; nucleotides not matched to a gene: 5. CDR3 length: 14 amino acids. A word on this clone: Its antigen is not known.

Naive-designated CD8 cells lacked CD45RO, were positively enriched for CCR7, and omitted terminally differentiated effector memory CD45RA+ cells. Libraries were prepared by immunoSEQ multiplex PCR; TCRdb keeps only in-frame clonotypes and omits some of them. Of approximately 590,000 clones listed, about 95% were seen once; the top ten hold 0.095% to 0.12%. This TCR came from a woman aged 25-40 years in good health. This sequence joins TRBV28 and TRBJ2-7, with TRBD1 matching 7 bases. The sample consisted of naive CD8+ T cells sorted from blood. The CDR3 here is CASSLYRGNDEQYF. DNA for the CDR3: TGTGCCAGCAGTTTATACAGGGGAAACGACGAGCAGTACTTC. Full variable domain (missing parts from reference TRBV28 and TRBJ2-7): DVKVTQSSRYLVKRTGEKVFLECVQDMDHENMFWYRQDPGLGLRLIYFSYDVKMKEKGDIPEGYSVSREKKERFSLILESASTNQTSMYLCASSLYRGNDEQYFGPGTRLTVT.